The T cell receptor (beta chain) under discussion was sequenced for a study of T cell changes during pregnancy in multiple sclerosis. V was clipped by 0 bases and J by 5 bases, with 18 bases between them. The CDR3 runs 16 residues. CDR1 and CDR2 from the germline V gene are SGHRS and YFSETQ. The repertoire was sequenced with immunoSEQ multiplex PCR; TCRdb's copy has only in-frame clones and lacks some. The table lists some 100,000 clones, around 90% of them singletons. The material was peripheral blood, obtained in the second trimester of pregnancy. The rearrangement joins TRBV5-1 to TRBJ2-7, with D tentatively TRBD2 (6 bases). The receptor was isolated from a female donor with multiple sclerosis, enrolled in a pregnancy study. The CDR3 here is CASSLAPGRTRNEQYF. The CDR3 coding sequence is TGCGCCAGCAGCTTGGCCCCCGGGAGAACCCGGAACGAGCAGTACTTC.